This T cell receptor beta chain was identified in a study of T cell responses to AZD1222 COVID-19 vaccine (dated by TCRdb to about 2021). Some background on the complete study: TCR sequencing covered fewer than 250 trial participants: 207 given two doses of AZD1222 and 26 given two doses of MenACWY control vaccine. Trial participants were enrolled by age into 18-55, 56-69 and 70-plus year subgroups, with roughly 160, 29 and 62 TCR-sequenced participants respectively. What the work shows at the level of the full study, not this receptor alone: Conclusions about previously exposed vaccinees are limited, since just six AZD1222 recipients were seropositive for SARS-CoV-2 at baseline. Reportedly, close to half of the unique spike-specific TCRs recognized epitopes lying outside the regions that are mutated in the B.1.351 and B.1.1.7 variants. Spike-specific TCR breadth and depth rose significantly after two AZD1222 doses compared with day 0 and with MenACWY recipients. No day 14 peak-response samples were available, so repertoires were characterized only after the peak T cell response. The whole spike protein was spanned by vaccine-associated CD4 TCRs, and dominant responses were seen in regions 160-218 and 743-854. Participants were mostly white British, with more females than males. The authors suggested clonal diversity may have been underestimated. The 56-69-year group was small, and its depth increase did not reach significance, likely because of low power.

The CDR3 regions of human TCRbeta chains were analyzed by immunosequencing. As for the authors' bioinformatics: TCRs in the repertoires were compared against a reference library of SARS-CoV-2-specific TCRs that had been generated with the MIRA antigen-specificity platform. Breadth meant the fraction of unique TCRs that were SARS-CoV-2-associated, whereas depth meant the fraction of total T cells that were SARS-CoV-2-associated. Using the MIRA data, every spike-specific TCR was mapped to the spike region that the TCR reacted to and assigned to either a CD4 or a CD8 class. Log10-transformed breadth and depth values were compared by one-way ANOVA with Sidak's multiple comparisons tests. Entries here come from immuneACCESS through TCRdb and include only in-frame sequences with V and J called. Some clones fail to appear in such tables; in the studies checked, an unresolved V gene covers under half of the shortfall, and the cause of the remainder is unknown. V and J calls and clone size are given by that table; D and trimming were obtained from the DNA. Recorded for this sample are about 110,000 clones; 85% to 90% of them occurred a single time. The leading ten clones occupy approximately 15% of the sample.

The CDR3 holds 16 amino acids from the cysteine to the phenylalanine. The only DNA kept is the CDR3, 48 bases in frame from the first base. V lost 4 bases and J lost 7 bases, and the count of bases not matched to a germline gene is 12. The germline V gene gives CDR1 as MDHEN and CDR2 as SYDVKM. On this clone: The antigen it binds to is not known. No much larger clone is present one base from it, and per-base qualities are unavailable.

This sample's time point label indicates: about 28 days (+/-7) after the second vaccine dose. AZD1222 recipients given second doses at about 4 weeks or at about 12 weeks were pooled, since spike-specific TCR depth and breadth were not found to differ between the two schedules. The vaccinee samples were drawn from two UK trials, COV001 and COV002, one of which was a single-blind randomized controlled phase 2/3 trial testing AZD1222 (ChAdOx1 nCoV-19) in healthy adults. Trial participant PBMC samples were collected at day 0 and day 28 after the second dose for TCRbeta chain sequencing. The chain links TRBV28 with TRBJ2-1, with 8 bases aligning to TRBD2. This TCR came from an adult who received the AZD1222 COVID-19 vaccine. Specimen: peripheral blood, collected 28 days after the second AZD1222 dose. The CDR3: CASSSPKAGAWNEQFF. In nucleotide form, the sequence is TGTGCCAGCAGTTCCCCCAAAGCGGGAGCTTGGAATGAGCAGTTCTTC.